The present entry profiles one T cell receptor beta chain with its context. Using immunoSEQ multiplex PCR, the repertoire was profiled, and TCRdb retains in-frame clones only, with some absent. The sample yields more than 95,000 clones, just over 85% seen once. CDR3 length: 11 amino acids. Germline V lookup: CDR1 MDHEN, CDR2 SYDVKM. V was pared by 10 bases and J by 3 bases, with 9 bases between. The data stem from a study of blood T cell repertoires in COVID-19. Study as a whole: Collection of acute and convalescent COVID-19 samples took place in the United States, Italy and Spain. From T cells, B-cell-depleted T cells, or PBMCs came the material, which was cDNA or gDNA.

The receptor's source is a woman aged 55-75 years in a cohort sampled during active or convalescent COVID-19. Sequencing used peripheral blood. V gene TRBV28 combines with J gene TRBJ1-2; perhaps TRBD1 as D (5 bases). The CDR3 loop reads CATGGDYGYTF. CDR3 sequence (DNA): TGTGCCACGGGGGGGGACTATGGCTACACCTTC.